This TCR beta chain was sequenced for a study of blood T cell repertoires in COVID-19. Looking at the study overall: T cells, B-cell-depleted T cells, or PBMCs provided the cDNA or gDNA that served as material.

Method: immunoSEQ multiplex PCR; TCRdb's copy keeps in-frame clones and lacks some. The data show approximately 350,000 clones, roughly 90% seen once. From germline, CDR1 is LGHNA and CDR2 YSLEER. V lost 3 bases to trimming and J lost 1 base, with 10 bases between them. The CDR3 runs to 15 residues. Material for sequencing was peripheral blood. The TCR comes from a woman between 65 and 79 years old with COVID-19, enrolled during active disease. The genes are TRBV4-3 and TRBJ1-3; D perhaps matches TRBD1 (5 bases). CDR3 nucleotide sequence: TGCGCCAGCAGCCACGGCAGGGTTTCTGGAAACACCATATATTTT. Encoded protein: CASSHGRVSGNTIYF.